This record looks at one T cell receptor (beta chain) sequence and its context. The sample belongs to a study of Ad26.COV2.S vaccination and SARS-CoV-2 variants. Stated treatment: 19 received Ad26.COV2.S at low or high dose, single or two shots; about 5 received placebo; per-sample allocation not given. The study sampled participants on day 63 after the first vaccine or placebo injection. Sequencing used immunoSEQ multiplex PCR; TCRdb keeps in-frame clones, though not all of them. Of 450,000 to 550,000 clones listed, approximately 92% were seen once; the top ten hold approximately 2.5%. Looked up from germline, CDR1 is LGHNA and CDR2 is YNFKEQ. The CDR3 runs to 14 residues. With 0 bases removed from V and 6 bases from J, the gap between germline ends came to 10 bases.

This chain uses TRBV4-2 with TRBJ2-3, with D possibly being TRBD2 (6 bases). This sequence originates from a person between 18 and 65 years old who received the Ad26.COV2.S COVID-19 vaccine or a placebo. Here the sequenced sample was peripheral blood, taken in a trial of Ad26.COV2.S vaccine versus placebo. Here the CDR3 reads CASSQDFSGDTQYF. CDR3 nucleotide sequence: TGTGCCAGCAGCCAAGACTTTAGCGGCGATACGCAGTATTTT.